These 17 T cell receptor beta chains were all obtained from the same sample, sequenced in a study of T cell repertoires in cytomegalovirus infection. No antigens are known for them. TCRdb fed the reads into MiXCR, producing one record per CDR3 protein. The table has about 890,000 distinct CDR3 sequences, roughly 30% seen once. The specimen comprised cultured CD8+ T cells from PBMCs, sampled from culture after CMV antigen stimulation. The receptors stem from a human donor in good health (CMV status not recorded). Some clones in this sample may be carry-over from other donors' samples.

This sequence joins TRBV9 and TRBJ1-5; D is possibly TRBD1 (6 bases). From germline, CDR1 is SGDLS and CDR2 YYNGEE. The germline V and J ends were trimmed by 2 bases and 4 bases, with 13 bases remaining between them. The length of the CDR3 is 15 residues. The CDR3 region is CASSVGRGPNQPQHF. CDR3 in DNA: TGTGCCAGCAGCGTGGGCAGGGGCCCGAATCAGCCCCAGCATTTT.

This clonotype was seen once. V usage is TRBV7-9 and J usage is TRBJ2-5; TRBD1 aligns across 7 bases. This CDR3 is built from 14 residues. The J segment lost 1 base and the V segment lost 5 bases, leaving 4 bases of the junction unmatched. Germline-derived CDR1 and CDR2 are SEHNR and FQNEAQ (reference sequence). The CDR3 spells CASSQTGIQETQYF. CDR3 DNA sequence: TGTGCCAGCAGCCAGACAGGGATCCAAGAGACCCAGTACTTC.

J is TRBJ1-2 and V is TRBV6-5, with unresolved D. The germline V and J ends were trimmed by 2 bases and 0 bases, with 7 bases remaining between them. CDR1 and CDR2 from the germline V gene are MNHEY and SVGAGI. The CDR3 is 14 residues long. In DNA form, the CDR3 reads TGTGCCAGCAGTTACCGCCCAGCTAACTATGGCTACACCTTC. This codes for CASSYRPANYGYTF.

About this clonotype itself: A much larger clone sits a single nucleotide away, making a read error possible. The CDR3 sequence: CASSHGRRQGDEKLFF. CDR3 sequence (DNA): TGTGCCAGCAGCCATGGTCGGCGACAGGGGGATGAAAAACTGTTTTTT. The J gene is TRBJ1-4, the V gene TRBV7-6; TRBD1 agrees at 9 bases. The V segment lost 5 bases and the J segment 6 bases; nucleotides outside the gene matches: 10. The germline CDR1 and CDR2 sequences are SGHVS and FNYEAQ. The CDR3 runs 16 residues.

The sample holds many counts of this clonotype. The CDR3 region is CASSAGQGAYYGYTF. CDR3 DNA sequence: TGTGCCAGCAGTGCCGGACAGGGAGCCTACTATGGCTACACCTTC. This chain links TRBV6-1 with TRBJ1-2, with TRBD1 identical over 8 bases. The germline V gene encodes CDR1 MNHNS and CDR2 SASEGT. J lost 3 bases, V lost 4 bases, and 7 bases had no gene match. CDR3 length: 15 amino acids.

This clonotype was observed a handful of times. This chain connects TRBV4-3 to TRBJ1-2; the match to TRBD1 covers 10 bases. This CDR3 is built from 16 residues. V gave up 0 bases and J gave up 4 bases; unmatched junction bases: 5. Germline values: CDR1 LGHNA, CDR2 YSLEER. For the CDR3, the DNA is TGCGCCAGCAGCCAAGAGGACAGGGGGGAAATCTATGGCTACACCTTC. This codes for CASSQEDRGEIYGYTF.

This clonotype was picked up a small number of times. The CDR3 region is CASSYTGGDEAFF. Written as DNA, the CDR3 is TGTGCCAGCAGTTACACAGGGGGTGATGAAGCTTTCTTT. This rearrangement joins TRBV6-6 to TRBJ1-1; the match to TRBD1 covers 8 bases. Germline CDR1 MNHNY, CDR2 SVGAGI (reference sequence). Losses at the gene ends were 2 bases for V and 7 bases for J; bases not matched to a gene: 3. The CDR3 is made up of 13 amino acids.

This clonotype was recorded a few times. This chain links TRBV27 with TRBJ1-5, with 8 bases that match TRBD1. V was clipped by 5 bases and J by 9 bases; unmatched bases: 9. In germline, CDR1 is MNHEY, CDR2 SMNVEV (reference sequence). The CDR3 is 14 amino acids. The CDR3 spells CASSTTGAGGPQHF. CDR3 sequence (DNA): TGTGCCAGCAGTACGACAGGGGCAGGTGGGCCCCAGCATTTT.

The chain uses TRBV9 and TRBJ2-3; maybe TRBD2 (7 bases). Trimming took off 6 bases at V and 0 bases at J, with 14 bases between the two ends. The CDR3 is 15 amino acids. Germline assignment: CDR1 SGDLS and CDR2 YYNGEE. Here the CDR3 reads CASKGGGPSTDTQYF. The CDR3 nucleotides read TGTGCCAGCAAAGGGGGGGGCCCTAGCACAGATACGCAGTATTTT.

CDR3 coding DNA: TGTGCCAGCAGCTCCCCCCGTGGTATCGGGGGGAGCACAGATACGCAGTATTTT. Protein sequence: CASSSPRGIGGSTDTQYF. This rearrangement joins TRBV11-2 to TRBJ2-3, with 7 positions matching TRBD2. The trim removed 4 bases at V and 0 bases at J, leaving 13 bases unmatched. The CDR3 extends over 18 amino acids. The V gene's germline CDR1 is SGHAT and CDR2 FQNNGV.

The chain couples TRBV6-6 to TRBJ1-3, with D uncertain. The CDR3 extends over 16 amino acids. Germline lookup yields CDR1 MNHNY and CDR2 SVGAGI (reference sequence). V dropped 6 bases and J dropped 0 bases, with 15 bases sitting between them. The DNA for the CDR3 is TGTGCCAGCAGCCTAGAAACAACGAGCTCTGGAAACACCATATATTTT. This translates into CASSLETTSSGNTIYF.

This sequence joins TRBV5-6 and TRBJ1-5, with TRBD1 matching over 10 bases. Per the germline V gene, CDR1 is SGHDT and CDR2 is YYEEEE. After removal of 6 bases from V and 4 bases from J, the junction contained 4 bases not matched to a gene. The CDR3 loop spans 14 amino acids. The CDR3 loop is CASKTGGTNQPQHF. The CDR3 coding sequence is TGTGCCAGCAAGACAGGGGGCACGAATCAGCCCCAGCATTTT.

This chain joins TRBV7-3 and TRBJ2-7; no firm D call. Germline CDR1 SGHTA, CDR2 FQGTGA. This CDR3 is built from 14 residues. V lost 6 bases and J lost 0, with 12 bases in between. Here the CDR3 DNA reads TGTGCCAGCAGGGGCTACAGACCCTCCTACGAGCAGTACGTC. Translation gives CASRGYRPSYEQYV.

This chain links TRBV9 with TRBJ1-1, with 10 bases aligning to TRBD1. Per the germline V gene, CDR1 is SGDLS and CDR2 is YYNGEE. CDR3 length: 16 amino acids. Germline trimming cut 3 bases from V and 0 bases from J; bases unmatched to any gene: 5. In DNA form, the CDR3 reads TGTGCCAGCAGCGCGCCGGGACAGGGGTTGAACACTGAAGCTTTCTTT. Translated: CASSAPGQGLNTEAFF.

The rearrangement uses TRBV27 and TRBJ2-7, with D perhaps matching TRBD1 or TRBD2 (5 bases each). Germline V CDR1 and CDR2: MNHEY, SMNVEV (reference sequence). The CDR3 loop spans 13 amino acids. V was trimmed by 6 bases and J by 3 bases, leaving 12 bases between them. Written as DNA, the CDR3 is TGTGCCAGCAGCCAGGGACGGTACTACGAGCAGTACGTC. Its translation: CASSQGRYYEQYV.

This clonotype was seen at least ten times. The chain uses TRBV7-9 and TRBJ2-3, with D possibly being TRBD1 (5 bases). Germline lookup yields CDR1 SEHNR and CDR2 FQNEAQ (reference sequence). This CDR3 has 15 amino acids. V lost 5 bases and J lost 5, with 17 bases in between. CDR3 loop: CASSPARATGDTQYF. CDR3 sequence (DNA): TGTGCCAGCAGCCCCGCCAGGGCGACGGGAGATACGCAGTATTTT.

This chain links TRBV7-9 with TRBJ2-7; weak D call: TRBD2 (6 bases). The length of the CDR3 is 12 residues. V was trimmed by 8 bases and J by 4 bases, leaving 12 bases between them. Germline loops: CDR1 SEHNR, CDR2 FQNEAQ (reference sequence). The CDR3 DNA reads as TGTGCCAGCGTGGGGACTGGGTACGAGCAGTACTTC. Translating it yields CASVGTGYEQYF.